The 23 T cell receptor beta chains presented below share a single source sample, sequenced in a study of beta chain features in type 1 diabetes. Since all of the isolated RNA was reverse transcribed, expressed TCRB transcripts were what got sequenced. This table comes from immunoSEQ multiplex PCR, and its TCRdb copy is limited to in-frame clones, with some not included. There are around 330,000 clones in the sample; approximately 11% occur only once, and over 0.015% lies in the top ten. Sequencing used naive CD4+ T cells from blood. The receptors come from a woman aged 25 to 39 in good health.

This clone appeared a few times. The chain combines TRBV25-1 with TRBJ1-1, with D tentatively TRBD1 (5 bases). The V gene lost 7 bases and the J gene lost 7 bases, with 16 bases spanning the gap. The CDR3 is 13 amino acids. CDR1 is MGHDK, CDR2 SYGVNS, per germline. Here the CDR3 DNA reads TGTGCCAGCACCCGAGGGGAGGTCCGTGAAGCTTTCTTT. It translates to CASTRGEVREAFF.

V is TRBV19 and J is TRBJ1-5; tentatively, D is TRBD1 (5 bases). CDR1 and CDR2 (germline): LNHDA, SQIVND (reference sequence). The CDR3 loop spans 13 amino acids. V was cut by 10 bases and J by 3 bases, with 13 bases left in between. CDR3 region: CATSRQYNQPQHF. The CDR3 DNA is TGTGCCACCTCCAGACAGTACAATCAGCCCCAGCATTTT. The full variable domain, in which reference TRBV19 and TRBJ1-5 provide the parts outside the CDR3, is DGGITQSPKYLFRKEGQNVTLSCEQNLNHDAMYWYRQDPGQGLRLIYYSQIVNDFQKGDIAEGYSVSREKKESFPLTVTSAQKNPTAFYLCATSRQYNQPQHFGDGTRLSIL.

The sample holds a few counts of this clone. The rearrangement uses TRBV28 and TRBJ2-1; 9 nucleotides align to TRBD1. The CDR3 spans 14 residues. Germline V lookup: CDR1 MDHEN, CDR2 SYDVKM. Losses at the gene ends were 2 bases for V and 7 bases for J; bases not matched to a gene: 3. This chain's CDR3 is CASSLGDRANEQFF. The CDR3 DNA reads as TGTGCCAGCAGTTTAGGGGACAGGGCTAATGAGCAGTTCTTC.

This clone occurred a few times. This chain uses TRBV29-1 with TRBJ2-5; 8 bases line up with TRBD1. Germline lookup yields CDR1 SQVTM and CDR2 ANQGSEA. The CDR3 is 14 residues long. The ends lost 4 bases at V and 4 bases at J; junction bases unmatched: 8. In DNA form, the CDR3 reads TGCAGCGTTGTAGTCGACAGGGGAGGAGAGACCCAGTACTTC. Protein sequence: CSVVVDRGGETQYF.

The CDR3 sequence is CASSHFQGHRRSTDTQYF. In DNA form, the CDR3 reads TGTGCCAGCAGCCATTTTCAGGGACACAGACGAAGCACAGATACGCAGTATTTT. The chain couples TRBV14 to TRBJ2-3, with D perhaps TRBD1 (6 bases). V dropped 3 bases and J dropped 0 bases, with 19 bases sitting between them. The CDR3 consists of 18 residues. Looked up from germline, CDR1 is SGHDN and CDR2 is FVKESK. The whole variable domain, remainder taken from reference TRBV14 and TRBJ2-3, is EAGVTQFPSHSVIEKGQTVTLRCDPISGHDNLYWYRRVMGKEIKFLLHFVKESKQDESGMPNNRFLAERTGGTYSTLKVQPAELEDSGVYFCASSHFQGHRRSTDTQYFGPGTRLTVL.

This rearrangement joins TRBV30 to TRBJ1-5; D unclear. Trimming left V 2 bases short and J 0 bases short, with 14 bases between. The CDR3 sequence is 16 residues long. Germline-derived CDR1 and CDR2 are GTSNPN and SVGIG (reference sequence). The CDR3 sequence is CAWSRGRLYSNQPQHF. The CDR3 coding sequence is TGTGCCTGGAGTCGTGGCAGGCTATATAGCAATCAGCCCCAGCATTTT.

CDR3 in DNA: TGTGCCAGCAGTCAGCGAACGGGACAGGGTGTGAGGGGCTACACCTTC. Translating gives CASSQRTGQGVRGYTF. J is TRBJ1-2 and V is TRBV28; the match to TRBD1 covers 9 bases. Losses at the gene ends were 5 bases for V and 8 bases for J; bases not matched to a gene: 15. Germline V gene lookup returns CDR1 MDHEN and CDR2 SYDVKM. The CDR3 is 16 amino acids.

This clone was observed a single time. Compared with germline, one end of the junction differs, possibly owing to a read error. V usage is TRBV9 and J usage is TRBJ2-1; 7 bases fit TRBD2. Germline CDR1 SGDLS, CDR2 YYNGEE. This CDR3 has 16 residues. The CDR3 nucleotides are TGTGCCAGCAGACCCCCCGGACTAGACTCCAACAATGAGCAGTTCTTC. Protein sequence: CASRPPGLDSNNEQFF.

Only a few counts were recorded for this clone. Other DNA variants within this sample encode the same CDR3. The CDR3 nucleotides are TGTGCCATCAGTGAACGCGGGGGGGAGACCCAGTACTTC. Its protein product is CAISERGGETQYF. The chain has TRBV10-3 and TRBJ2-5; 8 bases are a match to TRBD2. This CDR3 region has 13 residues. The germline CDR1 and CDR2 sequences are ENHRY and SYGVKD. After removal of 3 bases from V and 5 bases from J, the junction contained 2 bases not matched to a gene.

This clone showed up just a few times. The chain carries TRBV19 and TRBJ1-2; the match to TRBD1 covers 7 bases. This CDR3 has 15 residues. Germline trimming cut 6 bases from V and 8 bases from J; bases unmatched to any gene: 15. CDR1 and CDR2 (germline): LNHDA, SQIVND (reference sequence). CDR3 protein: CASSRAEGAPSGYTF. The CDR3 DNA sequence: TGTGCCAGTAGCAGAGCCGAGGGGGCGCCCTCCGGCTACACCTTC. Full variable domain (missing parts from reference TRBV19 and TRBJ1-2): DGGITQSPKYLFRKEGQNVTLSCEQNLNHDAMYWYRQDPGQGLRLIYYSQIVNDFQKGDIAEGYSVSREKKESFPLTVTSAQKNPTAFYLCASSRAEGAPSGYTFGSGTRLTVV.

This clone occurred a few times. The DNA for the CDR3 is TGTGCCAGCAGCCCGCTGAGTGCAGATACGCAGTATTTT. Translated: CASSPLSADTQYF. The chain uses TRBV13 and TRBJ2-3; D gene ambiguous. Germline V gives CDR1 PRHDT, CDR2 FYEKMQ (reference sequence). This CDR3 contains 13 residues. Trimming removed 5 bases from V and 4 bases from J, with 10 bases in between. Variable domain in full (rest from reference TRBV13 and TRBJ2-3): AAGVIQSPRHLIKEKRETATLKCYPIPRHDTVYWYQQGPGQDPQFLISFYEKMQSDKGSIPDRFSAQQFSDYHSELNMSSLELGDSALYFCASSPLSADTQYFGPGTRLTVL.

This rearrangement joins TRBV2 to TRBJ2-2; D is unclear. Germline V lookup: CDR1 SNHLY, CDR2 FYNNEI. The CDR3 consists of 13 residues. V was pared by 6 bases and J by 4 bases, with 9 bases between. DNA of the CDR3: TGTGCCAGCAGGAGTGAACCCACCGGGGAGCTGTTTTTT. It translates to CASRSEPTGELFF. Using reference TRBV2 and TRBJ2-2 for the parts outside the CDR3, the full variable domain is EPEVTQTPSHQVTQMGQEVILRCVPISNHLYFYWYRQILGQKVEFLVSFYNNEISEKSEIFDDQFSVERPDGSNFTLKIRSTKLEDSAMYFCASRSEPTGELFFGEGSRLTVL.

This rearrangement joins TRBV6-5 to TRBJ2-1; TRBD1 matches 12 bases. The CDR3 is made up of 16 amino acids. Per germline, CDR1 MNHEY and CDR2 SVGAGI. J was trimmed by 10 bases and V by 4 bases; bases with no gene match: 11. The CDR3 loop is CASSWEGQGAAGEQFF. CDR3 nucleotide sequence: TGTGCCAGCAGTTGGGAGGGACAGGGGGCGGCCGGCGAGCAGTTCTTC.

The chain combines TRBV11-2 with TRBJ2-5, with D possibly matching TRBD2 (5 bases). V was shortened by 1 base and J by 7 bases, with 10 bases between the two germline ends. The germline gives CDR1 SGHAT, CDR2 FQNNGV. The CDR3 has 13 amino acids. The CDR3 here is CASSLGLAGTQYF. The CDR3 nucleotides are TGTGCCAGCAGCTTAGGATTGGCGGGGACCCAGTACTTC.

In this sample, this clone turned up a few times. The V and J genes are TRBV28 and TRBJ2-7, with TRBD1 matching over 7 bases. Germline V gives CDR1 MDHEN, CDR2 SYDVKM. The CDR3 spans 13 residues. With 6 bases clipped from V and 4 bases from J, the junction kept 6 bases outside the gene matches. The CDR3 spells CASRGTVQYEQYF. In DNA, the CDR3 is TGTGCCAGCAGGGGGACAGTACAATACGAGCAGTACTTC.

This clone came up a few times. The gene calls are TRBV13 and TRBJ2-5, with D possibly being TRBD2 (5 bases). Germline CDR1 is PRHDT and CDR2 is FYEKMQ (reference sequence). The length of the CDR3 is 12 residues. V was clipped by 5 bases and J by 4 bases, with 8 bases between them. This chain's CDR3 is CASSLRGETQYF. As DNA, the CDR3 is TGTGCCAGCAGCCTCCGGGGAGAGACCCAGTACTTC.

This clone came up a few times. The chain combines TRBV18 with TRBJ2-5, with 8 bases fitting TRBD1. Germline CDR1 reads KGHSH; CDR2 reads LQKENI. This CDR3 is built from 19 residues. With V trimmed by 2 bases and J by 2 bases, 16 bases remained unmatched. The CDR3, as DNA: TGTGCCAGCTCACCAGTAGCACCGGGCCGGGACAGGCTTCAAGAGACCCAGTACTTC. Its protein product is CASSPVAPGRDRLQETQYF.

This clone was found once. The chain employs TRBV30 and TRBJ2-7, with D possibly TRBD2 on 6 matching bases. Germline V CDR1 and CDR2: GTSNPN, SVGIG (reference sequence). Trimming left V 3 bases short and J 6 bases short, with 33 bases between. CDR3 length: 19 residues. The DNA for the CDR3 is TGTGCCTGGAGCCGCCGCCGGGACCTTGCTGGGACTGTGAGTAGCGAGCAGTACTTC. The encoded protein is CAWSRRRDLAGTVSSEQYF.

This clone showed up just a few times. The chain employs TRBV28 and TRBJ2-7, with 8 bases lining up with TRBD2. Unmatched junction bases numbered 6, after V lost 3 bases and J lost 2 bases. CDR1 MDHEN and CDR2 SYDVKM come from the germline V gene. The CDR3 totals 15 residues. This CDR3 is CASSFPSGSPYEQYF. The CDR3, as DNA: TGTGCCAGCAGTTTTCCCAGCGGGAGCCCCTACGAGCAGTACTTC.

This chain links TRBV29-1 with TRBJ1-5; no clear D gene. V lost 5 bases to trimming and J lost 6 bases, with 14 bases between them. The CDR3 consists of 13 residues. Germline CDR1 reads SQVTM; CDR2 reads ANQGSEA. The CDR3 DNA reads TGCAGCGTTATGTCGGGTATGGGTCAGCCCCAGCATTTT. Its translation: CSVMSGMGQPQHF.

This chain joins TRBV6-5 and TRBJ1-5; a possible D gene is TRBD1 (5 bases). The V end lost 2 bases, the J end lost 4 bases, and 6 bases lay between the germline ends. The CDR3 has 13 residues. Germline V gene data show CDR1 as MNHEY and CDR2 as SVGAGI. CDR3 sequence reads: CASSYKGNQPQHF. In DNA form, the CDR3 reads TGTGCCAGCAGTTACAAGGGGAATCAGCCCCAGCATTTT.

This clone appeared a few times. The rearrangement joins TRBV7-2 to TRBJ2-1; 12 bases are a match to TRBD1. V was clipped by 5 bases and J by 7 bases; unmatched bases: 9. Germline loops: CDR1 SGHTA, CDR2 FQGNSA. CDR3 size: 16 residues. As DNA, the CDR3 is TGTGCCAGCAGCCCAACCGGGACAGGGGGCAGGAATGAGCAGTTCTTC. Its translation: CASSPTGTGGRNEQFF. The variable domain in full, completed from reference TRBV7-2 and TRBJ2-1, reads GAGVSQSPSNKVTEKGKDVELRCDPISGHTALYWYRQSLGQGLEFLIYFQGNSAPDKSGLPSDRFSAERTGGSVSTLTIQRTQQEDSAVYLCASSPTGTGGRNEQFFGPGTRLTVL.

This clone was observed a few times. The chain combines TRBV7-3 with TRBJ2-3; D unclear. The germline gives CDR1 SGHTA, CDR2 FQGTGA. CDR3 length: 15 residues. V gave up 0 bases and J gave up 1 base, with 8 bases separating them. Written as DNA, the CDR3 is TGTGCCAGCAGCTTAACCCCCGTCCGCACAGATACGCAGTATTTT. Amino acids: CASSLTPVRTDTQYF.